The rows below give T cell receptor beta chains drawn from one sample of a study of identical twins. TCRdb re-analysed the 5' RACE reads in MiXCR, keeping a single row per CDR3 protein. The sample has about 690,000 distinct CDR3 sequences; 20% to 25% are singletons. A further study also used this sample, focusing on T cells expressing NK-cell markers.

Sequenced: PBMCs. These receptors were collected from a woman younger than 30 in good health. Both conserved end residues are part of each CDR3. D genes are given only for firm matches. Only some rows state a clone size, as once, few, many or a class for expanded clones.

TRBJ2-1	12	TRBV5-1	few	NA	CASSPTDREQFF	TGCGCCAGCAGCCCCACCGACAGAGAGCAGTTCTTC
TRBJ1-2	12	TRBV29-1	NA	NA	CSVAFMSYGYTF	TGCAGCGTCGCGTTTATGAGCTATGGCTACACCTTC
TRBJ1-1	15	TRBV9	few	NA	CASSNSPTVNTEAFF	TGTGCCAGCAGCAACTCCCCGACAGTGAACACTGAAGCTTTCTTT
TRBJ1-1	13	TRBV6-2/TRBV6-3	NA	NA	CASSYQTGRKAFF	TGTGCCAGCAGTTACCAGACCGGCCGGAAAGCTTTCTTT
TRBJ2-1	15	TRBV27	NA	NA	CASSSVRKVYNEQFF	TGTGCCAGCAGTTCAGTCAGGAAGGTCTACAATGAGCAGTTCTTC
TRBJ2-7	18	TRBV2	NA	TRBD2	CASRVLGGGERISYEQYF	TGTGCCAGCAGAGTGTTGGGCGGGGGGGAGAGAATCTCCTACGAGCAGTACTTC
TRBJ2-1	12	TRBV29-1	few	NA	CSEMQGYNEQFF	TGCAGTGAGATGCAGGGCTACAATGAGCAGTTCTTC
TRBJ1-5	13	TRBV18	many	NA	CASSGEGNQPQHF	TGTGCCAGCTCAGGGGAGGGGAATCAGCCCCAGCATTTT
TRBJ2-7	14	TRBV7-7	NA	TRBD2	CASSSRDSGAEQYF	TGTGCCAGCAGCTCCCGGGATAGCGGGGCCGAGCAGTACTTC
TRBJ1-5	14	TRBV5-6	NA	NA	CASNFYRAGQPQHF	TGTGCCAGCAATTTCTACAGGGCCGGTCAGCCCCAGCATTTT
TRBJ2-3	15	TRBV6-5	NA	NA	CASSYRGRGGDTQYF	TGTGCCAGCAGTTACAGGGGCCGGGGAGGTGATACGCAGTATTTT
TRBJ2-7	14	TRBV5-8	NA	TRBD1	CASSSGQGAWEQYF	TGTGCCAGCAGCTCGGGACAGGGGGCGTGGGAGCAGTACTTC
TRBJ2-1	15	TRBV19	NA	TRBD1	CASSIVTGGAYEQFF	TGTGCCAGTAGTATTGTGACAGGGGGAGCTTATGAGCAGTTCTTC
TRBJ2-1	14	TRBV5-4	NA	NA	CASSLNYRDHEQFF	TGTGCCAGCAGCTTGAACTATCGGGATCATGAGCAGTTCTTC
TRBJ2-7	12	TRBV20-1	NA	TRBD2	CSAWEGSYEQYF	TGCAGTGCGTGGGAGGGTAGTTACGAGCAGTACTTC
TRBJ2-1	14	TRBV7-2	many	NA	CASSLRREYNEQFF	TGTGCCAGCAGCTTACGCCGGGAATACAATGAGCAGTTCTTC
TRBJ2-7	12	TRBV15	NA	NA	CATSRDYYEQYF	TGTGCCACCAGCAGAGATTATTACGAGCAGTACTTC
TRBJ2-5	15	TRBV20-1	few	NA	CSVGRGTTFQETQYF	TGCAGTGTAGGCAGGGGGACTACTTTTCAAGAGACCCAGTACTTC
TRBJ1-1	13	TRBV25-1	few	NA	CASSISGGEEAFF	TGTGCCAGCAGTATTTCGGGGGGTGAGGAAGCTTTCTTT
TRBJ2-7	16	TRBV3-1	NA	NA	CASSLDGTSASYEQYF	TGTGCCAGCAGCCTAGATGGGACATCCGCTTCCTACGAGCAGTACTTC
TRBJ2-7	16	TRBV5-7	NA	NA	CASSSQNGSASYEQYF	TGTGCCAGCAGCTCCCAAAACGGGTCTGCCTCCTACGAGCAGTACTTC
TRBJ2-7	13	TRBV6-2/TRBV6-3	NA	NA	CASTTTASGEQYF	TGTGCCAGCACCACGACGGCTTCTGGGGAGCAGTACTTC
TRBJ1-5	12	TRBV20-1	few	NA	CSAENSNQPQHF	TGCAGTGCGGAGAATAGCAATCAGCCCCAGCATTTT